The TCR beta chain under discussion was sequenced for a study of regulatory T cells in long-lasting Graves disease. Broader study findings: Persistent cases favored TRBV28, TRBJ1-2 and TRBJ2-5. Researchers reported studying only peripheral blood, not thyroid tissue.

Ten or more counts support this clonotype. Its specificity is not known. The CDR3 is 14 residues long. V was pared by 0 bases and J by 4 bases, with 9 bases between. Germline loops: CDR1 LNHNV, CDR2 YYDKDF (reference sequence). Sample time point: newly diagnosed GD, antithyroid drugs for less than 3 months. Extracted PBMC RNA gave rise to the TCR library. Through Arm-PCR of CDR3 regions and iRepertoire HTBI primers, TCR beta libraries were built. TCRdb re-analysed the multiplex PCR reads in MiXCR, keeping a single row per CDR3 protein. The sample lists around 360,000 distinct CDR3 sequences; 15% to 20% were seen once. The same sample was also studied in work on T cells in Graves' hyperthyroidism and ophthalmopathy. From that paper: Using the HTBI primer set, a first-round RT-PCR was run on the TCR CDR3.

The TCR originated in a woman aged 18-30 years with Graves disease. This specimen consisted of peripheral blood mononuclear cells (PBMCs), obtained at new diagnosis, from a patient treated with antithyroid drugs. The chain has TRBV15 and TRBJ1-1; D gene ambiguous. CDR3 bases: TGTGCCACCAGCAGAGATGCCGAGGTCACTGAAGCTTTCTTT. Encoded protein: CATSRDAEVTEAFF.